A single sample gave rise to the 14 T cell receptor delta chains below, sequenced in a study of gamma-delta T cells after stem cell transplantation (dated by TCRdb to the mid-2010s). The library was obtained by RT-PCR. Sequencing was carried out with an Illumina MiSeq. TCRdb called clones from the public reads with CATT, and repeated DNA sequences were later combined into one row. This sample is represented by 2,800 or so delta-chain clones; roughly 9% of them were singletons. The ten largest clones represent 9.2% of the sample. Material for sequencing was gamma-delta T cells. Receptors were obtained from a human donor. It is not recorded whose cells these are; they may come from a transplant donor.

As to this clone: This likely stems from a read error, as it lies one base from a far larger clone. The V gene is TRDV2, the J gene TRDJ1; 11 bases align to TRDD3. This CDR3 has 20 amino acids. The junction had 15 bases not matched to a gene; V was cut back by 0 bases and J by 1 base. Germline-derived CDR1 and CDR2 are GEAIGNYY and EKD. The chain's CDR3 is CACDTVCLGDTEGTTDKLIF. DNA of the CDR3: TGTGCCTGTGACACCGTATGCCTGGGGGATACTGAGGGAACCACCGATAAACTCATCTTT.

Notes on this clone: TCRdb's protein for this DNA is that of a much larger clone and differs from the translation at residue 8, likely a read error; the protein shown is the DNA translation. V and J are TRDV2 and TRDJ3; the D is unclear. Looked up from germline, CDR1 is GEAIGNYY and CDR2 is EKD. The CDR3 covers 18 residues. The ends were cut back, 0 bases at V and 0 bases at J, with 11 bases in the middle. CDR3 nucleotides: TGTGCCTGTGACACCGGTGGATGCGCCTCCTGGGACACCCGACAGATGTTTTTC. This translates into CACDTGGCASWDTRQMFF.

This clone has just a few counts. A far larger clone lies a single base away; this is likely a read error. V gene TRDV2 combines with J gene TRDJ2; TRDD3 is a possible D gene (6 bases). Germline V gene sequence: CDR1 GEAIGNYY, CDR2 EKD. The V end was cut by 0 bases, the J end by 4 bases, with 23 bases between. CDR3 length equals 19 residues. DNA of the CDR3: TGTGCCTGTGACACCGCAGGCCGGGGGGACCTGGGGACGACAGCACAACTCTTCTTT. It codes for CACDTAGRGDLGTTAQLFF.

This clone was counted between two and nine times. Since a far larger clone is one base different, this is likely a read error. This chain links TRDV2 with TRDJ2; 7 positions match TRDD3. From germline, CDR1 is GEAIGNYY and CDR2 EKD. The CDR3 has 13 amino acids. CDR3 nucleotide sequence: TGTGCCTGTGACACCTGGGGGACAGTACAACTCTTCTTT. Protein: CACDTWGTVQLFF.

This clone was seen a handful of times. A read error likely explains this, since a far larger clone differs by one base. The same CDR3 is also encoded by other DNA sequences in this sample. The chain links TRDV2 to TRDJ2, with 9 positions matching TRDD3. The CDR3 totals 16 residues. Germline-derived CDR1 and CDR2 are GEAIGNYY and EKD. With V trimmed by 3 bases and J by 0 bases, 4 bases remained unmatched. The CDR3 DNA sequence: TGTGCCTGTGACTCTATGGGGGATACTTTGACAGCACAACTCTTCTTT. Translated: CACDSMGDTLTAQLFF.

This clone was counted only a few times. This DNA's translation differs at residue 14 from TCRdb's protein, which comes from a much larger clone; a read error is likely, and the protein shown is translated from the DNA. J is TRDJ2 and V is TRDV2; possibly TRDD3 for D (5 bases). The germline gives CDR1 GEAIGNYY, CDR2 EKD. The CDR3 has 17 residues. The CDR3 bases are TGTGCCTGTGACCTACTGGCGCCCGAGGCTTTGACAGCACGACTCTTCTTT. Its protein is CACDLLAPEALTARLFF.

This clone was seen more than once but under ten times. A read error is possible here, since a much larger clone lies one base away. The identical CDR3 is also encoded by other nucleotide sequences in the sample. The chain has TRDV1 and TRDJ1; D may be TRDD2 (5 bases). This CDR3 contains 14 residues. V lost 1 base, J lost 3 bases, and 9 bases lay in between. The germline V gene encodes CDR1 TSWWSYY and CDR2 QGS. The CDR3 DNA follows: TGTGCTCTTGGGGAACCCTACAGGGCCGATAAACTCATCTTT. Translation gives CALGEPYRADKLIF.

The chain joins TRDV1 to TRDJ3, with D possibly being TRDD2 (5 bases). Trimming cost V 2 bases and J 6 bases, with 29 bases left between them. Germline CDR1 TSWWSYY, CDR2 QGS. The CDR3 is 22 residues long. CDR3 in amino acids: CALGEDSTPNLLSPEDTRQMFF. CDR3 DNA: TGTGCTCTTGGGGAAGACTCTACGCCTAACCTACTGTCGCCCGAGGACACCCGACAGATGTTTTTC.

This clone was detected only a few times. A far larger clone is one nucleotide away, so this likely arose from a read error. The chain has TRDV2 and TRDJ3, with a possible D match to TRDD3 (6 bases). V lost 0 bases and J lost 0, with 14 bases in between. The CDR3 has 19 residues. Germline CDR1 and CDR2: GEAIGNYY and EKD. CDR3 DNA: TGTGCCTGTGACACCTGGGGGGTATCCCTCTCCTGGGACACCCGACAGATGTTTTTC. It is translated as CACDTWGVSLSWDTRQMFF.

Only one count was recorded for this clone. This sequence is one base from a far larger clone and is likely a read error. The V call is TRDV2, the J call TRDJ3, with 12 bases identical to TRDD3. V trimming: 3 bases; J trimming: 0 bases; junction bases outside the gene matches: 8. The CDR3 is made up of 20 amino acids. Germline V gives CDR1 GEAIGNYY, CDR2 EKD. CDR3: CACDHVLGDTSSWDTRQMFF. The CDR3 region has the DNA TGTGCCTGTGACCACGTACTGGGGGATACAAGCTCCTGGGACACCCGACAGATGTTTTTC.

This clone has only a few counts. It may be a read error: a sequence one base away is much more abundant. CDR3 amino acids: CACDILGGEKLTF. CDR3 bases: TGTGCCTGTGACATACTGGGGGGAGAAAAACTCACCTTT. J is TRDJ1 and V is TRDV2; TRDD3 aligns across 8 bases. The length of the CDR3 is 13 residues. From germline, CDR1 is GEAIGNYY and CDR2 EKD.

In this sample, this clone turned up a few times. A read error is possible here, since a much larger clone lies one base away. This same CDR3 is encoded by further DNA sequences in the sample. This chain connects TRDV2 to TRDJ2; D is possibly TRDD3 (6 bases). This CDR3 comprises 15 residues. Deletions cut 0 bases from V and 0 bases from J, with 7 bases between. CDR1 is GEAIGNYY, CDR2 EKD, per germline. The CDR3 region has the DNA TGTGCCTGTGACACCGTGGGGGCTTTGACAGCACAACTCTTCTTT. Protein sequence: CACDTVGALTAQLFF.

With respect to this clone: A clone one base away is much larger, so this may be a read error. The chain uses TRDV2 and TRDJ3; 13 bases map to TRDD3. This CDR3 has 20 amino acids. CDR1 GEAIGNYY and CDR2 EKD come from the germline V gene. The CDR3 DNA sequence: TGTGCCTGTGACACCGTACTGGGGGATACGCGCTCCTGGGGCACCCGACAGATGTTTTTC. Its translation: CACDTVLGDTRSWGTRQMFF.

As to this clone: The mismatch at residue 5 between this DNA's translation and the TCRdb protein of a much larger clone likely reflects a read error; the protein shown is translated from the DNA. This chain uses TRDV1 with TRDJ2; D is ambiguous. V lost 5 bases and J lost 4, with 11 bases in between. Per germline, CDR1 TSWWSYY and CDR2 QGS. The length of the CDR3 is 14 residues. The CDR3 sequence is CALGYVLGTAQLFF. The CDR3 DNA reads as TGTGCTCTTGGGTACGTATTGGGGACAGCACAACTCTTCTTT.